This TCR beta chain was captured in a study of blood T cell repertoires in COVID-19. About the research overall: Acute and convalescent COVID-19 specimens originated in the United States, Italy and Spain. PBMCs, B-cell-depleted T cells, or T cells were the source of the cDNA or gDNA that made up the material.

Sequencing was performed with immunoSEQ multiplex PCR; in TCRdb, only in-frame clones are kept and a portion is missing. The repertoire includes about 210,000 clones, 89% of them detected once, and about 5% sits in the top ten. The CDR3 sequence is 16 residues long. Trimming removed 4 bases from V and 6 bases from J; junction bases left unmatched: 8. The germline V gene has CDR1 SEHNR and CDR2 FQNEAQ (reference sequence). The sample taken for sequencing was peripheral blood. This receptor was taken from a woman between 35 and 50 years old with acute or convalescent COVID-19. This chain links TRBV7-9 with TRBJ2-5, with 13 bases lining up with TRBD2. This chain's CDR3 is CASSSLAGGSVKTQYF. CDR3 in DNA: TGTGCCAGCAGCTCACTAGCGGGGGGGTCGGTGAAGACCCAGTACTTC.